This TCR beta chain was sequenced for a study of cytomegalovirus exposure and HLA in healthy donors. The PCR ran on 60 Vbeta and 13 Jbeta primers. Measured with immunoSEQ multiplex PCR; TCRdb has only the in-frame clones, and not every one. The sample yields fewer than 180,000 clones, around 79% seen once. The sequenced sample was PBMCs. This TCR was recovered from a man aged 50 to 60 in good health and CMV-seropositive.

CDR3 amino acids: CASSAGQGAMYEQYF. CDR3 coding DNA: TGTGCCAGCAGCGCCGGACAGGGGGCTATGTACGAGCAGTACTTC. V gene TRBV5-4 combines with J gene TRBJ2-7; 11 nucleotides agree with TRBD1. The germline CDR1 and CDR2 sequences are SGHNT and YYREEE (reference sequence). There are 15 residues in the CDR3. With 4 bases clipped from V and 4 bases from J, the junction kept 7 bases outside the gene matches.